The 22 T cell receptor beta chains in this list originate from one sample, sequenced in a study of T cell responses to AZD1222 COVID-19 vaccine. Measured with immunoSEQ multiplex PCR; TCRdb has only the in-frame clones, and not every one. This table has 110,000 or so clones, 70% to 90% appearing once. The source material was peripheral blood, sampled on day 0 of AZD1222 vaccination. These receptors all come from an adult in good health.

This sequence joins TRBV25-1 and TRBJ2-5, with TRBD2 as a possible D gene (6 bases). The germline V gene has CDR1 MGHDK and CDR2 SYGVNS. V lost 3 bases and J 5 bases, leaving 25 bases between the germline ends. The CDR3 is 18 amino acids. The CDR3 is CASSDTSGRGGFLETQYF. CDR3 coding DNA: TGTGCCAGCAGTGACACCTCGGGGCGGGGTGGTTTCTTGGAGACCCAGTACTTC.

The chain combines TRBV6-5 with TRBJ2-6; D remains ambiguous. Germline V gives CDR1 MNHEY, CDR2 SVGAGI. The CDR3 extends over 16 amino acids. Trimming took 0 bases from V and 3 from J, leaving 9 bases between them. This CDR3 reads CASSYSGPDGANVLTF. The CDR3, as DNA: TGTGCCAGCAGTTACTCCGGCCCAGATGGGGCCAACGTCCTGACTTTC.

This clone was observed a single time. The chain links TRBV28 to TRBJ1-5, with a tentative D call TRBD1 (5 bases). Per the germline V gene, CDR1 is MDHEN and CDR2 is SYDVKM. CDR3 size: 14 residues. V lost 3 bases, J lost 5 bases, and 11 bases lay in between. CDR3 protein: CASSFSGRDQPQHF. The CDR3 bases are TGTGCCAGCAGTTTTTCAGGGAGGGATCAGCCCCAGCATTTT.

The chain carries TRBV18 and TRBJ2-7; D is perhaps TRBD1 (5 bases). The germline gives CDR1 KGHSH, CDR2 LQKENI. Between the trimmed V and J ends, which lost 1 base and 2 bases, there was a span of 9 bases. CDR3 size: 14 residues. The DNA of the CDR3 is TGTGCCAGCTCACCACGGCAGGGAACCTACGAGCAGTACTTC. It yields the protein CASSPRQGTYEQYF.

V and J are TRBV5-1 and TRBJ2-4; D possibly corresponds to TRBD1 (5 bases). The CDR3 covers 17 residues. Germline assignment: CDR1 SGHRS and CDR2 YFSETQ. The V and J ends lost 4 bases and 3 bases respectively, with 20 bases between them. The CDR3 DNA reads as TGCGCCAGCAGCCGCGTAGCTGGGGCAGGCGGCAAAAACATTCAGTACTTC. Amino acids: CASSRVAGAGGKNIQYF.

This clone showed up just once. The V gene is TRBV19, the J gene TRBJ2-2, with D perhaps matching TRBD2 (6 bases). CDR3 length equals 17 residues. Germline CDR1 is LNHDA and CDR2 is SQIVND (reference sequence). V was shortened by 3 bases and J by 2 bases, with 16 bases between the two germline ends. The CDR3 DNA follows: TGTGCCAGTAGTATTCGGTCGGCGGGGCTAAACACCGGGGAGCTGTTTTTT. This codes for CASSIRSAGLNTGELFF.

This chain links TRBV5-8 with TRBJ2-5; 9 bases fit TRBD2. The CDR3 is made up of 14 amino acids. The V gene end was trimmed by 2 bases and the J gene end by 2 bases; junction bases not matched to a gene: 1. Looked up from germline, CDR1 is SGHTS and CDR2 is YDEGEE. DNA for the CDR3: TGTGCCAGCAGCTTAGCGGGGGGACAAGAGACCCAGTACTTC. Translation gives CASSLAGGQETQYF.

This clone was picked up a small number of times. This rearrangement joins TRBV5-1 to TRBJ1-1; 9 nucleotides match TRBD1. Germline V gives CDR1 SGHRS, CDR2 YFSETQ. The CDR3 has 15 amino acids. V dropped 4 bases and J dropped 0; count of bases not matched to a gene: 4. The DNA for the CDR3 is TGCGCCAGCAGCCAGGGGACAGGGATGAACACTGAAGCTTTCTTT. This codes for CASSQGTGMNTEAFF.

CDR3 DNA: TGTGCCAGCAACGACAGGGGGCGCCGCAATCAGCCCCAGCATTTT. It is translated as CASNDRGRRNQPQHF. V usage is TRBV19 and J usage is TRBJ1-5; TRBD1 aligns across 10 bases. This CDR3 is built from 15 residues. V gave up 9 bases and J gave up 2 bases; unmatched junction bases: 7. Germline lookup yields CDR1 LNHDA and CDR2 SQIVND (reference sequence).

In this sample, this clone turned up a few times. The chain joins TRBV7-9 to TRBJ2-3, with 11 bases aligning to TRBD2. V shed 6 bases and J 7 bases; nucleotides not matched to a gene: 15. The CDR3 has 17 amino acids. Per germline, CDR1 SEHNR and CDR2 FQNEAQ (reference sequence). The CDR3 nucleotides are TGTGCCAGCAGGTTCAGGACTAGCGGGTTCCGTCGATATACGCAGTATTTT. Protein: CASRFRTSGFRRYTQYF.

This clone showed up just once. This chain uses TRBV14 with TRBJ1-5; D is unclear. The V end lost 0 bases, the J end lost 10 bases, and 10 bases lay between the germline ends. This CDR3 contains 13 residues. From germline, CDR1 is SGHDN and CDR2 FVKESK. CDR3 loop: CASSQDFGLPQHF. DNA for the CDR3: TGTGCCAGCAGCCAAGATTTCGGCCTACCCCAGCATTTT.

This chain connects TRBV25-1 to TRBJ2-5; TRBD1 is a possible D gene (6 bases). The germline V gene encodes CDR1 MGHDK and CDR2 SYGVNS. The CDR3 runs 14 residues. V was clipped by 4 bases and J by 2 bases, with 11 bases between them. In DNA, the CDR3 is TGTGCCAGCAGTGCATACAGGGCTCAAGAGACCCAGTACTTC. Residues: CASSAYRAQETQYF.

The rearrangement joins TRBV14 to TRBJ1-3; D may be TRBD1 (5 bases). The germline V gene has CDR1 SGHDN and CDR2 FVKESK. The CDR3 is 17 residues long. V shed 1 base and J shed 4 bases, with 17 bases lying between them. Here the CDR3 DNA reads TGTGCCAGCAGCCAAGTAACTCCGGGGGTGCTCGGAAACACCATATATTTT. Encoded protein: CASSQVTPGVLGNTIYF.

V gene TRBV9 combines with J gene TRBJ1-2; D perhaps matches TRBD1 (6 bases). V lost 0 bases and J 6 bases, leaving 15 bases between the germline ends. This CDR3 has 15 amino acids. CDR1 and CDR2 from the germline V gene are SGDLS and YYNGEE. CDR3 amino acids: CASSVVVTGKDGYTF. CDR3 nucleotide sequence: TGTGCCAGCAGCGTAGTGGTAACAGGGAAGGATGGCTACACCTTC.

The chain employs TRBV4-2 and TRBJ2-1; no firm D call. The CDR3 is made up of 14 amino acids. Germline V lookup: CDR1 LGHNA, CDR2 YNFKEQ. V was cut by 1 base and J by 0 bases, with 4 bases left in between. This CDR3 reads CASSQGSSYNEQFF. CDR3 bases: TGTGCCAGCAGCCAAGGCAGCTCCTACAATGAGCAGTTCTTC.

This sequence joins TRBV15 and TRBJ2-2, with 11 bases that match TRBD1. Looked up from germline, CDR1 is LNHNV and CDR2 is YYDKDF (reference sequence). This CDR3 has 19 amino acids. Trimming at V came to 3 bases and at J to 3 bases, leaving 12 bases not matched to a gene. CDR3 DNA: TGTGCCACCAGCAGGCGGACAGGGGGCGCGGATGGATACACCGGGGAGCTGTTTTTT. Protein sequence: CATSRRTGGADGYTGELFF.

J is TRBJ2-2 and V is TRBV6-5; D possibly corresponds to TRBD1 (6 bases). Germline loops: CDR1 MNHEY, CDR2 SVGAGI. The CDR3 has 14 amino acids. V lost 0 bases, J lost 7 bases, and 9 bases lay in between. The CDR3 region has the DNA TGTGCCAGCAGTTACTCGCAGGGGAGCGGGGAGCTGTTTTTT. Its protein product is CASSYSQGSGELFF.

The chain has TRBV2 and TRBJ2-7; D might be TRBD1 or TRBD2, each matching 5 bases. Germline CDR1 SNHLY, CDR2 FYNNEI. This CDR3 is built from 14 residues. The V end was cut by 9 bases, the J end by 3 bases, with 18 bases between. The CDR3 DNA reads TGTGCCAGTATCCCGGGGCCCCGGAGCTACGAGCAGTACTTC. This sequence encodes CASIPGPRSYEQYF. Using reference TRBV2 and TRBJ2-7 for the parts outside the CDR3, the full variable domain is EPEVTQTPSHQVTQMGQEVILRCVPISNHLYFYWYRQILGQKVEFLVSFYNNEISEKSEIFDDQFSVERPDGSNFTLKIRSTKLEDSAMYFCASIPGPRSYEQYFGPGTRLTVT.

This chain uses TRBV19 with TRBJ1-5, with 7 bases that match TRBD1. This CDR3 region has 14 residues. Trimming cost V 7 bases and J 6 bases; bases outside gene matches: 9. In germline, CDR1 is LNHDA, CDR2 SQIVND (reference sequence). The CDR3 protein is CASNKGASGQPQHF. The CDR3 DNA sequence: TGTGCCAGTAACAAGGGGGCCTCGGGTCAGCCCCAGCATTTT.

The chain employs TRBV29-1 and TRBJ1-3, with D possibly being TRBD1 (5 bases). The germline V gene encodes CDR1 SQVTM and CDR2 ANQGSEA. The length of the CDR3 is 12 residues. V was pared by 6 bases and J by 2 bases, with 8 bases between. CDR3 amino acids: CSVPGPGNTIYF. CDR3 coding DNA: TGCAGCGTCCCAGGGCCTGGAAACACCATATATTTT.

There are a few counts of this clone. V is TRBV10-3 and J is TRBJ2-5; 8 bases match TRBD1. CDR1 and CDR2 from the germline V gene are ENHRY and SYGVKD. V lost 4 bases and J lost 13; bases outside the gene matches: 17. This CDR3 has 15 amino acids. The CDR3 reads CAISGRQDRAQGLYF. DNA of the CDR3: TGTGCCATCAGTGGGCGACAGGACAGGGCCCAAGGTCTGTACTTC.

Comment on this clone: Other DNA variants within this sample encode the same CDR3. This chain links TRBV6-1 with TRBJ1-5; D remains ambiguous. Trimming took off 1 base at V and 7 bases at J, with 8 bases between the two ends. Germline loops: CDR1 MNHNS, CDR2 SASEGT. The CDR3 has 13 residues. Written as DNA, the CDR3 is TGTGCCAGCAGTGAAGGGAGAGTACAGCCCCAGCATTTT. It translates to CASSEGRVQPQHF.